This T cell receptor (beta chain) was sequenced for a study of patients and donors after allogeneic stem cell transplantation. One entry per CDR3 protein, called by TCRdb with MiXCR from the RT-PCR reads. The data hold some 31,000 distinct CDR3 sequences, with 37% observed a single time. This clonotype showed up just a few times. Material: blood, either unsorted or a sorted T cell fraction (not recorded which). The clonotype comes from a human donor who was either an allogeneic HSCT recipient or a stem cell or donor lymphocyte infusion donor (not recorded which). It is not recorded whose cells these are; they may come from a transplant donor.

CDR3 in DNA: TGTGCCAGCAGTGCAAAGGCTTCAACGAACACTGAAGCTTTCTTT. It is translated as CASSAKASTNTEAFF. The chain couples TRBV6-4 to TRBJ1-1; D is unresolved. Germline CDR1 MRHNA, CDR2 SNTAGT. The CDR3 totals 15 residues. Trimming stripped 4 bases from V and 1 base from J, with 13 bases between.